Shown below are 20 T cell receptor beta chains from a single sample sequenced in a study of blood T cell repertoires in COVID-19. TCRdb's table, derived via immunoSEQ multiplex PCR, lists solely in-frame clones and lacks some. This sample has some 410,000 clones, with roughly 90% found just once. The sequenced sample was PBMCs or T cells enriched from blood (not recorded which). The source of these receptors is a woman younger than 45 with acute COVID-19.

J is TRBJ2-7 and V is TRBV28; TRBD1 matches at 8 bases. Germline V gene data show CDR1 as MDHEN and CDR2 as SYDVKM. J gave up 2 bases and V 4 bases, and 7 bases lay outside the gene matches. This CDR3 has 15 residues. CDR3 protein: CASSSTGVVPYEQYF. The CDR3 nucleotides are TGTGCCAGCAGTTCGACAGGGGTAGTCCCCTACGAGCAGTACTTC.

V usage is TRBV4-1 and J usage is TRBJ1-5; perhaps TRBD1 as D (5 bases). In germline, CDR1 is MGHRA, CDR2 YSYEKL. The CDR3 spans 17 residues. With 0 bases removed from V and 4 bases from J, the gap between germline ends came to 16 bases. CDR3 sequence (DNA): TGCGCCAGCAGCCAAGATGATGGGGCAGGGAGGAATCAGCCCCAGCATTTT. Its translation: CASSQDDGAGRNQPQHF.

CDR3 protein: CASSPQTGGIYEQYF. CDR3 in DNA: TGCGCCAGCAGCCCGCAGACAGGGGGGATCTACGAGCAGTACTTC. The chain has TRBV4-3 and TRBJ2-7; 9 bases align to TRBD1. The V segment lost 4 bases and the J segment 3 bases; nucleotides outside the gene matches: 7. Germline V gives CDR1 LGHNA, CDR2 YSLEER. This CDR3 comprises 15 residues.

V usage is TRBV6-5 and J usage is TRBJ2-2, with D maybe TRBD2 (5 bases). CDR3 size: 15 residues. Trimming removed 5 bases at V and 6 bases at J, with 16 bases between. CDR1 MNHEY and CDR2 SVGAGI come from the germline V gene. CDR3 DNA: TGTGCCAGCAGTCCCTCACTCACCGGGGCCGGGGAGCTGTTTTTT. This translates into CASSPSLTGAGELFF.

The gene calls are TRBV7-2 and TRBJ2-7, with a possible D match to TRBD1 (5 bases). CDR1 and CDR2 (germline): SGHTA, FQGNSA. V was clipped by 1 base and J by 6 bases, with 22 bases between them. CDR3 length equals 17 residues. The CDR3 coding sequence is TGTGCCAGCAGCTTAGTCTGGGGCAGAGCACGCCCCGGCGAGCAGTACTTC. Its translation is CASSLVWGRARPGEQYF. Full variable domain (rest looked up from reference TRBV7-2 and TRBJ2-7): GAGVSQSPSNKVTEKGKDVELRCDPISGHTALYWYRQSLGQGLEFLIYFQGNSAPDKSGLPSDRFSAERTGGSVSTLTIQRTQQEDSAVYLCASSLVWGRARPGEQYFGPGTRLTVT.

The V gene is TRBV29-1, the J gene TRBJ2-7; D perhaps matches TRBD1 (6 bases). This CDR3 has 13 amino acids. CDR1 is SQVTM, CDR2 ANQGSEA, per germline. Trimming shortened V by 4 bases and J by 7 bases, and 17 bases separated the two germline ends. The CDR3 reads CSVVLPGAWEQYF. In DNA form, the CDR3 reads TGCAGCGTTGTTCTCCCAGGGGCTTGGGAGCAGTACTTC.

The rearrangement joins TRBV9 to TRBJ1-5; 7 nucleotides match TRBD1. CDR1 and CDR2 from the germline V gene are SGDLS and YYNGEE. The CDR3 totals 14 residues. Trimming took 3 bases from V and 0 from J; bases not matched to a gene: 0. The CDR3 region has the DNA TGTGCCAGCAGCGAGGGGGCTAGCAATCAGCCCCAGCATTTT. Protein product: CASSEGASNQPQHF.

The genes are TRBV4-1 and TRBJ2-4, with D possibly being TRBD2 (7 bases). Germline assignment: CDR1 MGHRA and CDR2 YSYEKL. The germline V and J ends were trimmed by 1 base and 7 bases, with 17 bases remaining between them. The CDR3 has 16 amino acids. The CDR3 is CASSQGWGGLVNIQYF. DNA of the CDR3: TGCGCCAGCAGCCAAGGCTGGGGGGGCCTTGTGAACATTCAGTACTTC.

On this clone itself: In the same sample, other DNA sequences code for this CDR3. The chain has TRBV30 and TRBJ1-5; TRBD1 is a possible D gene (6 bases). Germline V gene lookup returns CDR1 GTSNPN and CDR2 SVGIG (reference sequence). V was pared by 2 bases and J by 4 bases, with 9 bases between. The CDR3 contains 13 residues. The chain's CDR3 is CAWSPQGNQPQHF. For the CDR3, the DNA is TGTGCCTGGAGTCCACAGGGAAATCAGCCCCAGCATTTT. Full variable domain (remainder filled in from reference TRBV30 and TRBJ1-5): SQTIHQWPATLVQPVGSPLSLECTVEGTSNPNLYWYRQAAGRGLQLLFYSVGIGQISSEVPQNLSASRPQDRQFILSSKKLLLSDSGFYLCAWSPQGNQPQHFGDGTRLSIL.

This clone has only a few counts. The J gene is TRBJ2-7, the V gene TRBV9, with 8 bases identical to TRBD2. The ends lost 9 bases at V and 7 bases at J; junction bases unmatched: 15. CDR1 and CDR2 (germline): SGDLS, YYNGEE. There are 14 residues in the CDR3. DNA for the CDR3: TGTGCCACCTGCGGGGGGTCCCAATGTCGAGAGCAGTACTTC. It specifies CATCGGSQCREQYF. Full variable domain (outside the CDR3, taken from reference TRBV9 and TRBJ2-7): DSGVTQTPKHLITATGQRVTLRCSPRSGDLSVYWYQQSLDQGLQFLIQYYNGEERAKGNILERFSAQQFPDLHSELNLSSLELGDSALYFCATCGGSQCREQYFGPGTRLTVT.

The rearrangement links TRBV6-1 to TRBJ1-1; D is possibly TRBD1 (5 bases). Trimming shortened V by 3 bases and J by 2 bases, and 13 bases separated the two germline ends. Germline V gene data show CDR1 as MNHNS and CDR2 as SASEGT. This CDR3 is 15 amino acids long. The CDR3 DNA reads TGTGCCAGCAGTGATGTAGGGGAGGGAAACACTGAAGCTTTCTTT. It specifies CASSDVGEGNTEAFF.

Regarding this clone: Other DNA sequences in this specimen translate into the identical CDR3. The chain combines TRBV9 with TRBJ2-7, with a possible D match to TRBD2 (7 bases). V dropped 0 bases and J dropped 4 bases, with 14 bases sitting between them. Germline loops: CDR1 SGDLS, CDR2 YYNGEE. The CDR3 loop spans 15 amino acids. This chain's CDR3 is CASSVGPGGAYEQYF. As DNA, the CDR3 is TGTGCCAGCAGCGTAGGGCCGGGGGGCGCGTACGAGCAGTACTTC. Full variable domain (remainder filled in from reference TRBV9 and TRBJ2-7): DSGVTQTPKHLITATGQRVTLRCSPRSGDLSVYWYQQSLDQGLQFLIQYYNGEERAKGNILERFSAQQFPDLHSELNLSSLELGDSALYFCASSVGPGGAYEQYFGPGTRLTVT.

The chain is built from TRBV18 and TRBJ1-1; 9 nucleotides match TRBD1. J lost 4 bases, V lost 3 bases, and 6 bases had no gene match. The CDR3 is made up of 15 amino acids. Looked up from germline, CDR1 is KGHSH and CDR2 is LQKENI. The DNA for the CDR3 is TGTGCCAGCTCACCTGGGACAGGGTGGAGCACTGAAGCTTTCTTT. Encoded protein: CASSPGTGWSTEAFF.

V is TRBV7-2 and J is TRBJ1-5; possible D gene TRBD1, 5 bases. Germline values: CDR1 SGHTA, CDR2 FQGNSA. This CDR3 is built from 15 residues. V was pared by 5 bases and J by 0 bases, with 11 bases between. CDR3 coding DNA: TGTGCCAGCAGCCTCGGAGGGGTTAGCAATCAGCCCCAGCATTTT. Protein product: CASSLGGVSNQPQHF.

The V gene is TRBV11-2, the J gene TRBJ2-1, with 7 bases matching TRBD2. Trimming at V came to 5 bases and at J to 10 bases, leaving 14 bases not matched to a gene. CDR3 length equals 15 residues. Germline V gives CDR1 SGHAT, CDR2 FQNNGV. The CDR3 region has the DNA TGTGCCAGCAGCCAACTGGTAACGAGCGGGACCGAGCAGTTCTTC. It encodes CASSQLVTSGTEQFF.

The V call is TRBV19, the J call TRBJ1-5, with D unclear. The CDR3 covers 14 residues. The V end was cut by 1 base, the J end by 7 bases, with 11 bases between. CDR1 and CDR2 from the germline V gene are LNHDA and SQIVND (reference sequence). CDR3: CASSIGRGGQPQHF. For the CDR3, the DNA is TGTGCCAGTAGTATAGGTCGGGGTGGGCAGCCCCAGCATTTT.

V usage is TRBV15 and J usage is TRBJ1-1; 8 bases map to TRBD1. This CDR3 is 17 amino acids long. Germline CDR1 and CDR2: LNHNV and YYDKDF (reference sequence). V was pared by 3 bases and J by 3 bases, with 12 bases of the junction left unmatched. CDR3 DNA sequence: TGTGCCACCAGCAGGGGAGACAGGGGATGGGGAGACACTGAAGCTTTCTTT. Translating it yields CATSRGDRGWGDTEAFF.

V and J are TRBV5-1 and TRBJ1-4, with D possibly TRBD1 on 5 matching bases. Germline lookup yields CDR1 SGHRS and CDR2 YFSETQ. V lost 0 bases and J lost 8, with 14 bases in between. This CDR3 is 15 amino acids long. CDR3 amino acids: CASSLAGQGGEKLFF. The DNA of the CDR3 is TGCGCCAGCAGCTTGGCCGGGCAGGGTGGGGAAAAACTGTTTTTT.

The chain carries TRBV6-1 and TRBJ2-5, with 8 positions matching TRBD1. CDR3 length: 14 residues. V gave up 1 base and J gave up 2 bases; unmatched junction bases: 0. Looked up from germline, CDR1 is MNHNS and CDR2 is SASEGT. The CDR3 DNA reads TGTGCCAGCAGTGAAGGGACAGGGCAAGAGACCCAGTACTTC. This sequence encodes CASSEGTGQETQYF.

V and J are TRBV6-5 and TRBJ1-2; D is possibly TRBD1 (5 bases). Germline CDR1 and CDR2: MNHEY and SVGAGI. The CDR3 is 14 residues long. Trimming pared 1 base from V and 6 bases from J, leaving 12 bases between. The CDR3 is CASSYFGTVNGYTF. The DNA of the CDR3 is TGTGCCAGCAGTTACTTCGGGACTGTTAATGGCTACACCTTC.